This entry lists 4 T cell receptor beta chains sequenced from one sample in a study of T-cell memory formation after mild COVID-19. TCRdb re-called the 5' RACE reads with MiXCR, one entry per CDR3 protein. There are hundreds of thousands of distinct CDR3 sequences in the sample; 15% to 25% occur only once, and 7.5% to 9.5% lies in the top ten. Sequenced input: PBMCs or a T cell subset sorted from them (not recorded which). All receptors derive from an adult woman who had mild COVID-19 (a few samples of this study predate the infection). Cell type and time point are not known.

The sample holds a few counts of this clonotype. This rearrangement joins TRBV2 to TRBJ2-7; D is ambiguous. Germline-derived CDR1 and CDR2 are SNHLY and FYNNEI. This CDR3 spans 16 amino acids. V was clipped by 5 bases and J by 0 bases, with 17 bases between them. CDR3 sequence reads: CASSIGVAVSSYEQYF. CDR3 DNA: TGTGCCAGCAGTATTGGGGTGGCGGTGAGCTCCTACGAGCAGTACTTC.

At least ten counts were recorded for this clonotype. The V and J genes are TRBV3-1 and TRBJ2-2; D is unresolved. Between the trimmed V and J ends, which lost 1 base and 7 bases, there was a span of 7 bases. The CDR3 length is 13 residues. The germline CDR1 and CDR2 sequences are LGHDT and YNNKEL (reference sequence). The CDR3 here is CASSQALVGELFF. Written as DNA, the CDR3 is TGTGCCAGCAGCCAAGCCCTTGTCGGGGAGCTGTTTTTT.

This sequence joins TRBV9 and TRBJ2-3, with D tentatively TRBD2 (5 bases). CDR3 length: 17 residues. The V end was cut by 0 bases, the J end by 2 bases, with 16 bases between. Germline V gives CDR1 SGDLS, CDR2 YYNGEE. CDR3 sequence (DNA): TGTGCCAGCAGCGTAGACCGGCGGGCCCAACACACAGATACGCAGTATTTT. This codes for CASSVDRRAQHTDTQYF.

This clonotype was seen only a few times. The chain is built from TRBV12-3 or TRBV12-4 and TRBJ2-1; TRBD2 matches 10 bases. J lost 7 bases, V lost 3 bases, and 12 bases had no gene match. This CDR3 is 17 amino acids long. The CDR3 DNA sequence: TGTGCCAGCAGTTTGAATCCGGTGACTAGCGGGTATAATGAGCAGTTCTTC. It is translated as CASSLNPVTSGYNEQFF.